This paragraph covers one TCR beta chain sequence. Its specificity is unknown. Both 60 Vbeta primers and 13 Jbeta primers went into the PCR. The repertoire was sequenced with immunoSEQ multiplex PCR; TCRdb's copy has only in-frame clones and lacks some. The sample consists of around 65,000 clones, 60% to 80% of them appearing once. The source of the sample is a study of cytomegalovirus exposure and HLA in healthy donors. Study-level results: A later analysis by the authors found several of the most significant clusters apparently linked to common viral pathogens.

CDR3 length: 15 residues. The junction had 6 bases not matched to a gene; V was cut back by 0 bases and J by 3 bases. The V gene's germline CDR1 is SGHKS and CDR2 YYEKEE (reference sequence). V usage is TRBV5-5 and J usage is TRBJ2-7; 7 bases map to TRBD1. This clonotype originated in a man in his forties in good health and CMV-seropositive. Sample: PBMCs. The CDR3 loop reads CASSLAGDRLYEQYF. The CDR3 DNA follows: TGTGCCAGCAGCTTGGCCGGGGACAGACTCTACGAGCAGTACTTC.